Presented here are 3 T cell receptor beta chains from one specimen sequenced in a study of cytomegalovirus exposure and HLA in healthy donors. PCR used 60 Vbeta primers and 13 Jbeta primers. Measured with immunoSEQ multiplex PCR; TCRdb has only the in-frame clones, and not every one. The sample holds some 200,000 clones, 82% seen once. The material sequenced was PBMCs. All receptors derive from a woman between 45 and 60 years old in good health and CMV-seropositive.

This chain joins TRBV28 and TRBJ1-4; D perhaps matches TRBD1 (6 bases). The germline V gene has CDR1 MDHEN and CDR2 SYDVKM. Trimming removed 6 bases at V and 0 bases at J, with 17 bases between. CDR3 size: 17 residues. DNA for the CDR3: TGTGCCAGCAGCCAACTGCCCCAGGGGCCAACTAATGAAAAACTGTTTTTT. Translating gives CASSQLPQGPTNEKLFF. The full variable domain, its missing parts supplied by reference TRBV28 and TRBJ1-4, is DVKVTQSSRYLVKRTGEKVFLECVQDMDHENMFWYRQDPGLGLRLIYFSYDVKMKEKGDIPEGYSVSREKKERFSLILESASTNQTSMYLCASSQLPQGPTNEKLFFGSGTQLSVL.

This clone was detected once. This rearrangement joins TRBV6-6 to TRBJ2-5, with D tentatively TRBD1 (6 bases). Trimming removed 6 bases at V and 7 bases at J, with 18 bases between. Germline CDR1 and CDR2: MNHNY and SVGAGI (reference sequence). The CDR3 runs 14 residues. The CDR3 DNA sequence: TGTGCCAGCAGGGCTTACAGGGAACTGGGGACCCAGTACTTC. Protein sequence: CASRAYRELGTQYF.

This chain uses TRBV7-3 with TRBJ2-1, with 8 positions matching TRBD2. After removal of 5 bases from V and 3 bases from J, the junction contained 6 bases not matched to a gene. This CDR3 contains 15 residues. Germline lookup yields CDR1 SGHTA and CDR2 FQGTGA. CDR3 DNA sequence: TGTGCCAGCAGCCAGAGCGGGAGCGACTACAATGAGCAGTTCTTC. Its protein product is CASSQSGSDYNEQFF.